Listed below are T cell receptor beta chains from one sample, sequenced in a study of T cell responses to AZD1222 COVID-19 vaccine. TCRdb's table, derived via immunoSEQ multiplex PCR, lists solely in-frame clones and lacks some. Of about 120,000 clones in the sample, 92% are singletons; the top ten hold 14% to 15%. The material sequenced was peripheral blood, taken on day 0 of AZD1222 vaccination. The receptors derive from an adult in good health. The CDR3 runs from the conserved cysteine through the conserved F or W. Each record gives: V gene, J gene, D gene, clone size, CDR3 protein, CDR3 DNA. The D gene is left open where the match is weak. Clone size is not always given. Where it is, it says once, few, many or a class for expanded clones.

V gene: TRBV6-6
J gene: TRBJ1-6
D gene: TRBD1
clone size: -
CDR3 protein: CASSYGQGVGVMKNSPLHF
CDR3 DNA: TGTGCCAGCAGCTACGGACAGGGGGTAGGGGTCATGAAAAATTCACCCCTCCACTTT

V gene: TRBV9
J gene: TRBJ1-1
D gene: TRBD1
clone size: -
CDR3 protein: CASSEGQGEAFF
CDR3 DNA: TGTGCCAGCAGCGAGGGACAGGGTGAAGCTTTCTTT

V gene: TRBV11-2
J gene: TRBJ2-1
D gene: -
clone size: -
CDR3 protein: CASSSYRQESYNEQFF
CDR3 DNA: TGTGCCAGCAGCTCCTACCGACAGGAATCCTACAATGAGCAGTTCTTC

V gene: TRBV6-2/TRBV6-3
J gene: TRBJ2-5
D gene: -
clone size: once
CDR3 protein: CASGFRAQGWRETQYF
CDR3 DNA: TGTGCCAGCGGTTTTAGGGCGCAGGGGTGGAGGGAGACCCAGTACTTC

V gene: TRBV18
J gene: TRBJ2-7
D gene: -
clone size: -
CDR3 protein: CASSPHTPGTTYEQYF
CDR3 DNA: TGTGCCAGCTCACCTCACACTCCCGGGACAACCTACGAGCAGTACTTC

V gene: TRBV5-4
J gene: TRBJ1-3
D gene: -
clone size: once
CDR3 protein: CAAWGPESSGNTIYF
CDR3 DNA: TGTGCCGCCTGGGGACCGGAAAGCTCTGGAAACACCATATATTTT

V gene: TRBV24-1
J gene: TRBJ2-3
D gene: TRBD1
clone size: -
CDR3 protein: CATSDATGDAPYF
CDR3 DNA: TGTGCCACCAGTGATGCGACAGGGGACGCTCCGTATTTT

V gene: TRBV28
J gene: TRBJ1-2
D gene: -
clone size: -
CDR3 protein: CASSPRGSNYGYTF
CDR3 DNA: TGTGCCAGCAGTCCTAGGGGTTCCAACTATGGCTACACCTTC

V gene: TRBV27
J gene: TRBJ2-3
D gene: -
clone size: -
CDR3 protein: CASSSLASPDAQYF
CDR3 DNA: TGTGCCAGCAGTTCACTAGCCTCGCCCGATGCGCAGTATTTT

V gene: TRBV5-1
J gene: TRBJ1-2
D gene: -
clone size: few
CDR3 protein: CASSLDSGAKGYTF
CDR3 DNA: TGCGCCAGCAGCTTGGATTCGGGGGCGAAGGGCTACACCTTC

V gene: TRBV6-5
J gene: TRBJ1-6
D gene: -
clone size: -
CDR3 protein: CASSGIGQKNSPLHF
CDR3 DNA: TGTGCCAGCAGCGGAATCGGACAGAAAAATTCACCCCTCCACTTT

V gene: TRBV12-3/TRBV12-4
J gene: TRBJ1-1
D gene: TRBD1
clone size: -
CDR3 protein: CASSSGGNTEAFF
CDR3 DNA: TGTGCCAGCAGTTCAGGGGGGAACACTGAAGCTTTCTTT

V gene: TRBV5-1
J gene: TRBJ2-1
D gene: TRBD1
clone size: -
CDR3 protein: CASSLEGHRGNEQFF
CDR3 DNA: TGCGCCAGCAGCTTGGAGGGCCACAGGGGCAATGAGCAGTTCTTC

V gene: TRBV7-9
J gene: TRBJ2-1
D gene: -
clone size: -
CDR3 protein: CASSFLRGGSYNEQFF
CDR3 DNA: TGTGCCAGCAGCTTCCTAAGGGGAGGCTCCTACAATGAGCAGTTCTTC

V gene: TRBV10-3
J gene: TRBJ1-2
D gene: TRBD1
clone size: -
CDR3 protein: CAISGQGAPYYGYTF
CDR3 DNA: TGTGCCATCAGTGGGCAGGGGGCGCCGTATTATGGCTACACCTTC

V gene: TRBV13
J gene: TRBJ2-7
D gene: TRBD2
clone size: -
CDR3 protein: CASSPSGPSYEQYF
CDR3 DNA: TGTGCCAGCAGCCCTAGCGGGCCCTCCTACGAGCAGTACTTC

V gene: TRBV2
J gene: TRBJ1-5
D gene: -
clone size: -
CDR3 protein: CASSRTVWGGQPQHF
CDR3 DNA: TGTGCCAGCAGTCGGACAGTCTGGGGCGGTCAGCCCCAGCATTTT

V gene: TRBV3-1/TRBV3-2
J gene: TRBJ2-1
D gene: TRBD1
clone size: -
CDR3 protein: CASSWTGNNEQFF
CDR3 DNA: TGTGCCAGCAGCTGGACAGGAAACAATGAGCAGTTCTTC

V gene: TRBV9
J gene: TRBJ1-2
D gene: -
clone size: -
CDR3 protein: CASSPRDSRRSNYGYTF
CDR3 DNA: TGTGCCAGCAGTCCCAGAGACTCAAGGAGGTCTAACTATGGCTACACCTTC

V gene: TRBV6-2/TRBV6-3
J gene: TRBJ1-4
D gene: TRBD1
clone size: -
CDR3 protein: CASSYLGTGEKLFF
CDR3 DNA: TGTGCCAGCAGTTACTTGGGGACAGGTGAAAAACTGTTTTTT

V gene: TRBV15
J gene: TRBJ1-4
D gene: -
clone size: -
CDR3 protein: CATSRDRGFTEKLFF
CDR3 DNA: TGTGCCACCAGCAGAGACAGGGGCTTTACTGAAAAACTGTTTTTT

V gene: TRBV3-1/TRBV3-2
J gene: TRBJ1-1
D gene: -
clone size: -
CDR3 protein: CAIREGTEAFF
CDR3 DNA: TGTGCCATCAGGGAGGGGACTGAAGCTTTCTTT

V gene: TRBV11-2
J gene: TRBJ2-3
D gene: TRBD1
clone size: -
CDR3 protein: CASSGQGAFTDTQYF
CDR3 DNA: TGTGCCAGCAGCGGGCAGGGGGCTTTCACAGATACGCAGTATTTT

V gene: TRBV30
J gene: TRBJ2-7
D gene: -
clone size: -
CDR3 protein: CAWNPPDYSYEQYF
CDR3 DNA: TGTGCCTGGAACCCCCCAGACTATTCCTACGAGCAGTACTTC

V gene: TRBV28
J gene: TRBJ1-5
D gene: TRBD1
clone size: -
CDR3 protein: CASSLNRGQPQHF
CDR3 DNA: TGTGCCAGCAGTTTGAACAGGGGGCAGCCCCAGCATTTT

V gene: TRBV11-2
J gene: TRBJ2-7
D gene: -
clone size: -
CDR3 protein: CASSLAFSYEQYF
CDR3 DNA: TGTGCCAGCAGCTTAGCATTCTCCTACGAGCAGTACTTC

V gene: TRBV27
J gene: TRBJ2-2
D gene: -
clone size: -
CDR3 protein: CASSYKAGELFF
CDR3 DNA: TGTGCCAGCAGTTACAAGGCCGGGGAGCTGTTTTTT

V gene: TRBV11-3
J gene: TRBJ1-3
D gene: TRBD1
clone size: -
CDR3 protein: CASSQDRPQGGNTIYF
CDR3 DNA: TGTGCCAGCAGCCAAGACAGGCCTCAGGGGGGGAACACCATATATTTT

V gene: TRBV27
J gene: TRBJ1-6
D gene: -
clone size: once
CDR3 protein: CASSLQTNSPLHF
CDR3 DNA: TGTGCCAGCAGTTTACAGACCAATTCACCCCTCCACTTT

V gene: TRBV6-5
J gene: TRBJ2-7
D gene: TRBD1
clone size: -
CDR3 protein: CASSYAGTGRIEQYF
CDR3 DNA: TGTGCCAGCAGTTACGCCGGGACAGGGAGGATTGAGCAGTACTTC

V gene: TRBV6-2/TRBV6-3
J gene: TRBJ1-2
D gene: TRBD1
clone size: -
CDR3 protein: CASSDRDRYGYTF
CDR3 DNA: TGTGCCAGCAGTGACAGGGACCGCTATGGCTACACCTTC

V gene: TRBV7-2
J gene: TRBJ1-1
D gene: -
clone size: -
CDR3 protein: CASSRIGGNTEAFF
CDR3 DNA: TGTGCCAGCAGCCGGATCGGGGGGAACACTGAAGCTTTCTTT

V gene: TRBV18
J gene: TRBJ2-7
D gene: -
clone size: -
CDR3 protein: CASSPDLGGYEQYF
CDR3 DNA: TGTGCCAGCTCACCAGACTTGGGGGGCTACGAGCAGTACTTC

V gene: TRBV28
J gene: TRBJ1-1
D gene: -
clone size: -
CDR3 protein: CASSIGRVNTEAFF
CDR3 DNA: TGTGCCAGCTCTATTGGGAGGGTTAACACTGAAGCTTTCTTT

V gene: TRBV6-2/TRBV6-3
J gene: TRBJ1-2
D gene: TRBD1
clone size: once
CDR3 protein: CASSRTEGAGYGYTF
CDR3 DNA: TGTGCCAGCAGCCGAACCGAGGGGGCAGGCTATGGCTACACCTTC

V gene: TRBV12-5
J gene: TRBJ1-5
D gene: -
clone size: once
CDR3 protein: CASGFGGTNQPQHF
CDR3 DNA: TGTGCTAGTGGTTTTGGGGGCACCAATCAGCCCCAGCATTTT

V gene: TRBV4-3
J gene: TRBJ1-4
D gene: TRBD1
clone size: -
CDR3 protein: CASSQGGQGGEKLFF
CDR3 DNA: TGCGCCAGCAGCCAGGGGGGACAGGGAGGTGAAAAACTGTTTTTT

V gene: TRBV5-1
J gene: TRBJ2-1
D gene: -
clone size: once
CDR3 protein: CASSFGIRQINEQFF
CDR3 DNA: TGCGCCAGCAGCTTCGGTATTCGACAGATCAATGAGCAGTTCTTC

V gene: TRBV5-4
J gene: TRBJ1-1
D gene: -
clone size: -
CDR3 protein: CASSLAGQGVTEAFF
CDR3 DNA: TGTGCCAGCAGCTTGGCCGGGCAAGGGGTAACTGAAGCTTTCTTT

V gene: TRBV15
J gene: TRBJ1-4
D gene: TRBD1
clone size: -
CDR3 protein: CATSSPFRGSGNGKLFF
CDR3 DNA: TGTGCCACCAGCAGCCCCTTCAGGGGGAGCGGTAATGGAAAACTGTTTTTT

V gene: TRBV6-2/TRBV6-3
J gene: TRBJ2-1
D gene: -
clone size: once
CDR3 protein: CASSYSNVGTVSYNEQFF
CDR3 DNA: TGTGCCAGCAGTTACTCGAACGTAGGGACCGTCTCCTACAATGAGCAGTTCTTC

V gene: TRBV20-1
J gene: TRBJ2-5
D gene: TRBD2
clone size: -
CDR3 protein: CSASRGDQETQYF
CDR3 DNA: TGCAGTGCTAGTCGGGGGGATCAAGAGACCCAGTACTTC

V gene: TRBV19
J gene: TRBJ2-1
D gene: -
clone size: -
CDR3 protein: CASSIWRDNEQFF
CDR3 DNA: TGTGCCAGTAGTATTTGGCGGGACAATGAGCAGTTCTTC

V gene: TRBV7-6
J gene: TRBJ2-2
D gene: TRBD2
clone size: -
CDR3 protein: CASSHGLAGGLIGELFF
CDR3 DNA: TGTGCCAGCAGCCATGGACTAGCGGGGGGGCTGATCGGGGAGCTGTTTTTT

V gene: TRBV19
J gene: TRBJ1-5
D gene: -
clone size: -
CDR3 protein: CASSIRAGENQPQHF
CDR3 DNA: TGTGCCAGTAGTATAAGGGCAGGGGAAAATCAGCCCCAGCATTTT

V gene: TRBV2
J gene: TRBJ2-7
D gene: -
clone size: -
CDR3 protein: CASNTGGRSEQYF
CDR3 DNA: TGTGCCAGCAATACAGGAGGGAGAAGCGAGCAGTACTTC

V gene: TRBV7-2
J gene: TRBJ1-2
D gene: -
clone size: once
CDR3 protein: CASSLEVGRNYGYTF
CDR3 DNA: TGTGCCAGCAGCTTAGAGGTGGGGCGCAACTATGGCTACACCTTC

V gene: TRBV28
J gene: TRBJ2-1
D gene: TRBD1
clone size: -
CDR3 protein: CASSTGGESSYNEQFF
CDR3 DNA: TGTGCCAGCAGTACAGGGGGCGAAAGCTCCTACAATGAGCAGTTCTTC

V gene: TRBV7-9
J gene: TRBJ1-2
D gene: -
clone size: once
CDR3 protein: CASSLNAFYGYTF
CDR3 DNA: TGTGCCAGCAGCTTAAATGCCTTCTATGGCTACACCTTC